This T cell receptor beta chain was documented in a study of CD8+ T cells in alopecia areata. RNA was extracted and reverse transcribed into cDNA as the sequencing template. Clones were read by immunoSEQ multiplex PCR, and TCRdb kept only the in-frame ones, dropping some. The sample consists of about 100,000 clones, around 44% of them appearing once. Germline V gene lookup returns CDR1 MNHEY and CDR2 SMNVEV (reference sequence). V was clipped by 6 bases and J by 6 bases, with 15 bases between them. The CDR3 has 14 residues. Treatment defined: oral pan-JAK inhibitor, 5-10 mg twice daily. This clone was seen more than once but under ten times.

The specimen comprised CD8+ T cells sorted from blood, sampled at week 24, from a patient treated with tofacitinib. The sequence came from a human donor with alopecia areata. This chain joins TRBV27 and TRBJ2-1; no clear D. The CDR3 nucleotides read TGTGCCAGCAGGGGCGGTGACTCTGGCAATGAGCAGTTCTTC. Its translation: CASRGGDSGNEQFF.